This T cell receptor beta chain comes out of a study of T-cell memory formation after mild COVID-19. Study as a whole: Clusters were largely donor specific. Regarding the study as a whole: Among clones contracting day 15 to 85, CD4/CD8 was balanced, whereas later expanders leaned CD4+.

About this clonotype: Its cognate antigen is unknown.

MiXCR, run by TCRdb on the 5' RACE reads, gives a single entry per CDR3 protein. Of 150,000 or so distinct CDR3 sequences listed, roughly 31% are singletons. Trimming stripped 5 bases from V and 3 bases from J, with 15 bases between. The CDR3 has 14 residues. CDR1 and CDR2 (germline): SGHRS, YFSETQ. Sequencing was carried out using PBMCs or a T cell subset sorted from them (not recorded which). The TCR was taken from an adult woman who had mild COVID-19 (a few samples of this study predate the infection). Cell type and time point are not known. The chain is built from TRBV5-1 and TRBJ2-7; possible D gene TRBD1, 6 bases. CDR3 region: CASRVYRESYEQYF. CDR3 sequence (DNA): TGCGCCAGCAGGGTTTACAGGGAAAGCTACGAGCAGTACTTC.